The T cell receptor (beta chain) described here comes from a study of cytomegalovirus exposure and HLA in healthy donors. Looking at the study overall: An analysis done earlier identified 95 million to 140 million unique TCR beta sequences from about 179 million T cells.

The PCR employed 60 Vbeta primers together with 13 Jbeta primers. Assay used: immunoSEQ multiplex PCR; TCRdb lists only in-frame clones, some missing. The sample has 95,000 to 100,000 clones, about 80% seen once. J was trimmed by 4 bases and V by 4 bases; bases with no gene match: 9. Germline lookup yields CDR1 LNHDA and CDR2 SQIVND (reference sequence). The CDR3 runs 16 residues. J is TRBJ2-3 and V is TRBV19; 9 bases match TRBD1. The clonotype was recovered from a man in his forties in good health and CMV-seronegative. The specimen was PBMCs. CDR3 region: CASSRGGTGTADTQYF. CDR3 nucleotides: TGTGCCAGTAGTAGGGGAGGGACAGGGACCGCAGATACGCAGTATTTT.